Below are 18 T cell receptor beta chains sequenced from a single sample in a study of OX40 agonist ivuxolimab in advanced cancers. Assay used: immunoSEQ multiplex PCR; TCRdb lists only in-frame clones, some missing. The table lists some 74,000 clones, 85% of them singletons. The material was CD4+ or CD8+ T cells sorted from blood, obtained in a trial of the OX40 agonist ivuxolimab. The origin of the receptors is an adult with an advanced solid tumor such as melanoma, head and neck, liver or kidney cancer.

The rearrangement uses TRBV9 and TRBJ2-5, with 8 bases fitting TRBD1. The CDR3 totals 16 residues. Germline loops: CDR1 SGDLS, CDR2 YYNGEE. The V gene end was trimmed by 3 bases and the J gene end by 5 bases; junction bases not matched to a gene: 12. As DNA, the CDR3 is TGTGCCAGCAGCGCGGGTGGTCGGCAGGGGGCGGAGACCCAGTACTTC. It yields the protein CASSAGGRQGAETQYF.

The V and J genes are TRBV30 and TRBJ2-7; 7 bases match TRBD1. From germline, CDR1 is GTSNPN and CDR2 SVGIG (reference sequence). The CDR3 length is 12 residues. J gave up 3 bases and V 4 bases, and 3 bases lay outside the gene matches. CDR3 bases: TGTGCCTGGACTAGACAGGGCTACGAGCAGTACTTC. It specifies CAWTRQGYEQYF.

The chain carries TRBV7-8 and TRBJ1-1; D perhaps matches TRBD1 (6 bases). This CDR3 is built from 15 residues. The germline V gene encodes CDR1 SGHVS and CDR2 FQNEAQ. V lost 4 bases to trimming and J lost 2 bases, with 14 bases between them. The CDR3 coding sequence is TGTGCCAGCAGCTGGGCCGGGACACTAAACACTGAAGCTTTCTTT. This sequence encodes CASSWAGTLNTEAFF.

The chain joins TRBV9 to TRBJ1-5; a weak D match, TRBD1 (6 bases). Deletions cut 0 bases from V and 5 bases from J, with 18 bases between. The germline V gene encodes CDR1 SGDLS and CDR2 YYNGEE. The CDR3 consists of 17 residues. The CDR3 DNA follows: TGTGCCAGCAGCGTAGGCCAGGGGATAACTTTAGATCAGCCCCAGCATTTT. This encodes CASSVGQGITLDQPQHF.

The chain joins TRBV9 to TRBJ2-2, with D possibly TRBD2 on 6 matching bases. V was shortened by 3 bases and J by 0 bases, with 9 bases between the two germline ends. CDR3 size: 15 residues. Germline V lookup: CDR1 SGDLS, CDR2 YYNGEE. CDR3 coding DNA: TGTGCCAGCAGCGCCGGGACTTCGAACACCGGGGAGCTGTTTTTT. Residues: CASSAGTSNTGELFF.

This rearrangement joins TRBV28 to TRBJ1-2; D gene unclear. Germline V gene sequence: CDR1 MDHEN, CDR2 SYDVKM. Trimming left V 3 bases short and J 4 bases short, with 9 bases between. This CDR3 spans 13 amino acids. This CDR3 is CASSLVGFYGYTF. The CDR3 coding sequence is TGTGCCAGCAGTTTGGTAGGGTTCTATGGCTACACCTTC.

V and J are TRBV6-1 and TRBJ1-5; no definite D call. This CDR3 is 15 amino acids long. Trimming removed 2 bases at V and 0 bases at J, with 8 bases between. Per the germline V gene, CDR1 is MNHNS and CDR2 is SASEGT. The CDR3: CASSETIYSNQPQHF. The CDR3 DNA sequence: TGTGCCAGCAGTGAAACAATCTATAGCAATCAGCCCCAGCATTTT.

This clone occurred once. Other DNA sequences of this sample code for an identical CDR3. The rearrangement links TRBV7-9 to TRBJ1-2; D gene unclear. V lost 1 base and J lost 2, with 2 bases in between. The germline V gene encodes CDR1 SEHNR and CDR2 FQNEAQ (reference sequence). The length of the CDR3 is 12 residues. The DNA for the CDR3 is TGTGCCAGCAGCTTAGAAAACTATGGCTACACCTTC. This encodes CASSLENYGYTF.

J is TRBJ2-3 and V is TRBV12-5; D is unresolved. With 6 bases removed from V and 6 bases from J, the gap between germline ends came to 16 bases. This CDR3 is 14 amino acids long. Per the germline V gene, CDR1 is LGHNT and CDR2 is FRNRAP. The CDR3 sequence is CASGLNVDLDTQYF. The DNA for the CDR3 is TGTGCTAGTGGCCTCAATGTTGACTTGGATACGCAGTATTTT.

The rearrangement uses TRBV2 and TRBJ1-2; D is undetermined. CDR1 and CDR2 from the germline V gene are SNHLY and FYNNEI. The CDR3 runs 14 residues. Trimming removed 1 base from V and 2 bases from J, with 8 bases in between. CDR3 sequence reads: CASSEDPGNYGYTF. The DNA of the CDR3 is TGTGCCAGCAGTGAAGATCCGGGGAACTATGGCTACACCTTC.

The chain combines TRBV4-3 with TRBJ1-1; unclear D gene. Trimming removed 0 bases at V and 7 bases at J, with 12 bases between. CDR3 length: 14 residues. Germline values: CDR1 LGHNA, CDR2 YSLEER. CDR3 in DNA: TGCGCCAGCAGCCAAGATCTATTCCCCAATGAAGCTTTCTTT. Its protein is CASSQDLFPNEAFF.

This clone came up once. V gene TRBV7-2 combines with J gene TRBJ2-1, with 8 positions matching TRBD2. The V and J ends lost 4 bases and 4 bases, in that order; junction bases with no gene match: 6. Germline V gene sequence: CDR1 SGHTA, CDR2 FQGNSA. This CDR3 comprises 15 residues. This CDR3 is CASSSAGAGYNEQFF. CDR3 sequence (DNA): TGTGCCAGCAGCTCAGCGGGAGCGGGTTACAATGAGCAGTTCTTC.

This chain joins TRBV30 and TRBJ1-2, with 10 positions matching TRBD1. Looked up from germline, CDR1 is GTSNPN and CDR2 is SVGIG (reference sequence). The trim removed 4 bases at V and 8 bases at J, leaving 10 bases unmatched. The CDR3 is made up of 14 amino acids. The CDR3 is CAWTKTGGATGYTF. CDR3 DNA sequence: TGTGCCTGGACCAAGACAGGGGGCGCGACGGGCTACACCTTC.

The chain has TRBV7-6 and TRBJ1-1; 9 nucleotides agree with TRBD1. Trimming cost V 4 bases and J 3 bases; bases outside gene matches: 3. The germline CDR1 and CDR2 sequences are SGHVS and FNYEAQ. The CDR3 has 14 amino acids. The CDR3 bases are TGTGCCAGCAGCTCACAGGGGGCTTACACTGAAGCTTTCTTT. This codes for CASSSQGAYTEAFF.

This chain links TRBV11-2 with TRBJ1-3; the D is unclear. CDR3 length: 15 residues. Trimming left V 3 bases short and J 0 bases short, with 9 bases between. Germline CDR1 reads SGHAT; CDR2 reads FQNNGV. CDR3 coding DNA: TGTGCCAGCAGCTTGTTTGACGGCTCTGGAAACACCATATATTTT. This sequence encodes CASSLFDGSGNTIYF.

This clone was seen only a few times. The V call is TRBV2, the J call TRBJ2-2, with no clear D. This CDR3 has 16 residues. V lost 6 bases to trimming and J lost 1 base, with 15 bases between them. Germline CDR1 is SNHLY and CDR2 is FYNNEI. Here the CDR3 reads CASRTTSTRNTGELFF. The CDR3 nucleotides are TGTGCCAGCAGGACAACAAGTACTCGGAACACCGGGGAGCTGTTTTTT.

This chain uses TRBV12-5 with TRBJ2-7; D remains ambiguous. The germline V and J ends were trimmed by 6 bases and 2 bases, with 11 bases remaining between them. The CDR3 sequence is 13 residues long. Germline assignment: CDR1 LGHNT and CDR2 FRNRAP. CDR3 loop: CASGSDTTYEQYF. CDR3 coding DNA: TGTGCTAGTGGCTCCGACACTACCTACGAGCAGTACTTC.

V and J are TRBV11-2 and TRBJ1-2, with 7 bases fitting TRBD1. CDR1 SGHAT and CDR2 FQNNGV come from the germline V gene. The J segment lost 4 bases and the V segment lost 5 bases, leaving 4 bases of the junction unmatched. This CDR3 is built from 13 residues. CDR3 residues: CASSGDRPYGYTF. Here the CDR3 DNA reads TGTGCCAGCAGCGGGGACAGACCCTATGGCTACACCTTC.